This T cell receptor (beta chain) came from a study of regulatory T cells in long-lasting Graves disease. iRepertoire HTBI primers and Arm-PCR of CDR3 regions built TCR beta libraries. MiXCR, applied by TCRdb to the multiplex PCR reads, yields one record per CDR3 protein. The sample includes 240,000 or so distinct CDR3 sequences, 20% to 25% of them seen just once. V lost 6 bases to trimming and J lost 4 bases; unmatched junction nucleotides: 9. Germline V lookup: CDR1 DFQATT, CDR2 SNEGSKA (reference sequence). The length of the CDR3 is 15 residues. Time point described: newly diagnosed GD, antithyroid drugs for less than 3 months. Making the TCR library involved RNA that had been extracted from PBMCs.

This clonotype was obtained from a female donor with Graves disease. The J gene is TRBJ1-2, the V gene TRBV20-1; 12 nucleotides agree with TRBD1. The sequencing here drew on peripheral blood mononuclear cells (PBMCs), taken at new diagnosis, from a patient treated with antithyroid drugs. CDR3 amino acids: CSAEPGTGGVYGYTF. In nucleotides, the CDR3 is TGCAGTGCCGAGCCCGGGACAGGGGGCGTCTATGGCTACACCTTC.